This T cell receptor beta chain originates from a study of cytomegalovirus exposure and HLA in healthy donors. Study-wide findings and caveats: By HLA locus, TCR association rates varied in a later analysis, with DRB1 showing the most and HLA-C the fewest. Certain sequence variants were highly shared and formed a cluster, and this cluster was likely a sequencing artifact.

On this clone: What it binds is not known.

60 Vbeta and 13 Jbeta primers were used in PCR. In the original workflow: Per a later analysis, the number of unique TCR beta chains was about 80 million, of which roughly 9.9 million were shared. TCRdb keeps only in-frame clones here, not all; method: immunoSEQ multiplex PCR. From that table come the V and J calls and clone size; the DNA was used to work out D and trimming. This table has about 220,000 clones, roughly 82% appearing once. This TCR came from a woman aged 40 to 55 in good health and CMV-seropositive. Sequencing was done on a sample of PBMCs.

The CDR3 reads CASSSIRDRGVSRGKLFF. As DNA, the CDR3 is TGTGCCAGCAGTTCGATCCGGGACAGGGGAGTTTCCAGAGGAAAACTGTTTTTT. This chain links TRBV27 with TRBJ1-4; TRBD1 matches 10 bases. Germline V gene lookup returns CDR1 MNHEY and CDR2 SMNVEV (reference sequence). V lost 4 bases to trimming and J lost 10 bases; unmatched junction nucleotides: 18. The CDR3 is made up of 18 amino acids.